A selection of T cell receptor beta chains follows, all from one sample in a study of blood T cell repertoires in COVID-19. The assay was immunoSEQ multiplex PCR, and TCRdb's table has in-frame clones only and misses some. The table lists 15,000 or so clones, approximately 84% of them singletons. What was sequenced was peripheral blood. The source is a human donor in a cohort sampled during active COVID-19. The CDR3 runs from the conserved cysteine through the conserved F or W. Each record gives: clone size, J gene, D gene, V gene, CDR3 protein, CDR3 DNA. A D gene is named only where the DNA matches it firmly. Only some rows state a clone size, as once, few, many or a class for expanded clones.

>NA|TRBJ2-3|TRBD2|TRBV5-5
CASSLAGGPLDTQYF
TGTGCCAGCAGCCTGGCGGGGGGGCCGTTGGATACGCAGTATTTT
>few|TRBJ2-5|TRBD2|TRBV4-2
CASSQASGGQETQYF
TGTGCCAGCAGCCAAGCTAGCGGGGGTCAAGAGACCCAGTACTTC
>NA|TRBJ1-1|NA|TRBV20-1
CSASLGGTEAFF
TGCAGTGCTAGTTTGGGGGGCACTGAAGCTTTCTTT
>NA|TRBJ1-2|TRBD1|TRBV19
CASSTGTHHYGYTF
TGTGCCAGTTCGACAGGGACGCACCACTATGGCTACACCTTC
>NA|TRBJ1-6|NA|TRBV18
CASSPRPDSRGFPLHF
TGTGCCAGCTCACCACGGCCGGACTCACGCGGTTTCCCCCTCCACTTT
>NA|TRBJ2-5|TRBD1|TRBV4-3
CASSQGTGAGETQYF
TGCGCCAGCAGCCAGGGGACAGGGGCGGGGGAGACCCAGTACTTC
>NA|TRBJ1-1|NA|TRBV6-2/TRBV6-3
CASSAQGENTEAFF
TGTGCCAGCAGTGCACAGGGCGAGAACACTGAAGCTTTCTTT
>NA|TRBJ2-2|NA|TRBV14
CASRGGTYTGELFF
TGTGCCAGCCGTGGGGGGACTTACACCGGGGAGCTGTTTTTT
>NA|TRBJ1-4|TRBD1|TRBV5-4
CASSLAGGNEKLFF
TGTGCCAGCAGCTTGGCAGGGGGGAATGAAAAACTGTTTTTT
>NA|TRBJ2-5|TRBD1|TRBV5-4
CASSLDRGLTETQYF
TGTGCCAGCAGCTTGGACAGGGGTCTAACAGAGACCCAGTACTTC
>NA|TRBJ1-2|NA|TRBV6-5
CASSYSGGIGGYTF
TGTGCCAGCAGTTACTCTGGGGGGATAGGGGGCTACACCTTC
>NA|TRBJ2-3|TRBD2|TRBV9
CASSVGTPSGGGGATQYF
TGTGCCAGCAGCGTAGGGACCCCCAGCGGGGGTGGTGGCGCTACGCAGTATTTT
>NA|TRBJ1-4|NA|TRBV4-3
CASSQRRTTNEKLFF
TGCGCCAGCAGCCAACGGAGAACAACTAATGAAAAACTGTTTTTT
>NA|TRBJ2-2|TRBD1|TRBV5-4
CASGRGHTGELFF
TGTGCCAGCGGTAGGGGGCACACCGGGGAGCTGTTTTTT
>NA|TRBJ2-2|NA|TRBV5-8
CARVDRNTGELFF
TGTGCCAGGGTGGACAGGAACACCGGGGAGCTGTTTTTT
>NA|TRBJ2-3|TRBD1|TRBV6-5
CASGGQGRSTDTQYF
TGTGCCAGCGGAGGACAGGGTCGAAGCACAGATACGCAGTATTTT
>NA|TRBJ2-3|NA|TRBV9
CASSRQGATDTQYF
TGTGCCAGCAGCCGCCAGGGCGCCACAGATACGCAGTATTTT
>NA|TRBJ2-1|NA|TRBV2
CASLGSGRVGEQFF
TGTGCCAGCCTCGGGAGCGGCAGGGTGGGTGAGCAGTTCTTC
>NA|TRBJ2-3|NA|TRBV7-9
CASSHTDGGAQYF
TGTGCCAGCAGCCATACAGACGGGGGAGCGCAGTATTTT
>NA|TRBJ1-6|TRBD1|TRBV9
CASSPRTGDNSPLHF
TGTGCCAGCAGCCCACGGACAGGGGATAATTCACCCCTCCACTTT
>NA|TRBJ2-2|TRBD1|TRBV18
CASSPFGTVNTGELFF
TGTGCCAGCTCACCGTTCGGGACAGTGAACACCGGGGAGCTGTTTTTT
>NA|TRBJ1-2|TRBD1|TRBV2
CASIREGAVGYTF
TGTGCCAGCATCCGAGAGGGGGCGGTGGGCTACACCTTC
>NA|TRBJ2-5|NA|TRBV2
CASSSRTPIQETQYF
TGTGCCAGCAGTTCCAGGACACCGATACAAGAGACCCAGTACTTC
>NA|TRBJ2-3|NA|TRBV7-8
CASSLNPASHTQYF
TGTGCCAGCAGCTTAAACCCGGCTAGCCATACGCAGTATTTT
>NA|TRBJ2-3|NA|TRBV7-2
CASSGGRGPRDTQYF
TGTGCCAGCAGCGGAGGGCGGGGGCCCCGGGATACGCAGTATTTT
>NA|TRBJ2-6|TRBD1|TRBV27
CASSPGQGARAGANVLTF
TGTGCCAGCAGTCCCGGACAGGGCGCCCGGGCTGGGGCCAACGTCCTGACTTTC
>NA|TRBJ1-2|NA|TRBV6-5
CASSYSGQGGYTF
TGTGCCAGCAGTTACTCAGGGCAGGGTGGCTACACCTTC
>once|TRBJ2-3|TRBD2|TRBV10-3
CAIRAHRASGGTTDTQYF
TGTGCCATCAGGGCTCATCGGGCTAGCGGGGGGACCACAGATACGCAGTATTTT